A single sample gave rise to the 17 T cell receptor beta chains below, sequenced in a study of CD8 T cells in Susac syndrome (dated by TCRdb to 2018 to 2020). Library preparation employed the immunoSEQ multiplex PCR assay. RNA was extracted with the RNeasy kit and about 0.5 to 1 ug was reverse transcribed using random hexamers. The public sequencing data were trimmed at Q25 with fastp and processed into clonotypes with MiXCR by TCRdb, which kept only in-frame beta chains. Rows with one shared CDR3 protein collapse into an entry with the most common genes and DNA. For this sample there are around 190,000 distinct CDR3 sequences; roughly 94% appear just once. Of the sample, 0.08% to 0.11% is held by the ten largest clones. Material for sequencing was CD4+ T cells from PBMCs. The receptors derive from a human donor in good health.

The J gene is TRBJ2-1, the V gene TRBV6-2 or TRBV6-3; D may be TRBD1 (5 bases). CDR3 length: 14 residues. The germline V gene encodes CDR1 MNHEY and CDR2 SVGEGT. The V and J ends lost 8 bases and 3 bases respectively, with 14 bases between them. The CDR3 is CASLRNQGYNEQFF. CDR3 nucleotide sequence: TGTGCCAGCCTCCGCAATCAGGGCTACAATGAGCAGTTCTTC.

CDR3 nucleotides: TGTGCCAGCAGTTCGAAGACAGGGACAGAGACCCAGTACTTC. Amino acid sequence: CASSSKTGTETQYF. The V call is TRBV27, the J call TRBJ2-5, with 7 bases identical to TRBD1. Germline CDR1 and CDR2: MNHEY and SMNVEV (reference sequence). The CDR3 contains 14 residues. V shed 4 bases and J 4 bases; nucleotides not matched to a gene: 6.

The V and J genes are TRBV13 and TRBJ1-4; D is ambiguous. CDR1 is PRHDT and CDR2 is FYEKMQ in the germline V gene (reference sequence). The CDR3 sequence is 13 residues long. The germline V and J ends were trimmed by 5 bases and 8 bases, with 12 bases remaining between them. The CDR3: CASSRDREEKLFF. DNA of the CDR3: TGTGCCAGCAGCCGGGATAGAGAGGAAAAACTGTTTTTT.

The V and J genes are TRBV12-3 or TRBV12-4 and TRBJ2-1; 12 nucleotides align to TRBD2. Trimming removed 5 bases from V and 7 bases from J; junction bases left unmatched: 6. The CDR3 is 15 residues long. CDR3 nucleotides: TGTGCCAGCAGTAGACTAGCGGGAGTAGCAAATGAGCAGTTCTTC. It specifies CASSRLAGVANEQFF.

CDR3 coding DNA: TGCAGCACCCCGGGGGGAAGCTCCTACAATGAGCAGTTCTTC. Protein sequence: CSTPGGSSYNEQFF. This rearrangement joins TRBV29-1 to TRBJ2-1, with 7 positions matching TRBD2. J lost 0 bases, V lost 8 bases, and 7 bases had no gene match. Germline V lookup: CDR1 SQVTM, CDR2 ANQGSEA. CDR3 length: 14 amino acids.

V gene TRBV7-2 combines with J gene TRBJ2-1; D is perhaps TRBD2 (5 bases). The germline V and J ends were trimmed by 3 bases and 9 bases, with 12 bases remaining between them. Germline values: CDR1 SGHTA, CDR2 FQGNSA. CDR3 size: 13 residues. The CDR3 spells CASSLSRDSEQFF. CDR3 sequence (DNA): TGTGCCAGCAGCTTGAGCCGGGATTCTGAGCAGTTCTTC.

This sequence joins TRBV5-1 and TRBJ2-7; 10 positions match TRBD1. Germline V gene sequence: CDR1 SGHRS, CDR2 YFSETQ. There are 14 residues in the CDR3. J gave up 3 bases and V 7 bases, and 7 bases lay outside the gene matches. CDR3 residues: CASRGRDRGYEQYF. In DNA form, the CDR3 reads TGCGCCAGCCGAGGCCGGGACAGGGGCTACGAGCAGTACTTC.

This sequence joins TRBV28 and TRBJ1-1; D gene uncertain. CDR1 and CDR2 from the germline V gene are MDHEN and SYDVKM. The V and J ends lost 8 bases and 1 base respectively, with 14 bases between them. This CDR3 is 14 amino acids long. The CDR3 nucleotides are TGTGCCAGCCGTATGGGGATGTGGAACACTGAAGCTTTCTTT. Amino acid sequence: CASRMGMWNTEAFF.

This sequence joins TRBV20-1 and TRBJ2-1; D could derive from TRBD1 or TRBD2 (5 bases each). Trimming removed 5 bases from V and 6 bases from J, with 11 bases in between. The germline V gene has CDR1 DFQATT and CDR2 SNEGSKA (reference sequence). The CDR3 consists of 12 residues. CDR3 amino acids: CSAQWGSNEQFF. The CDR3 DNA sequence: TGCAGTGCTCAGTGGGGGAGCAATGAGCAGTTCTTC.

The chain links TRBV6-2 or TRBV6-3 to TRBJ1-2, with D unclear. This CDR3 has 11 residues. Germline V gene sequence: CDR1 MNHEY, CDR2 SVGEGT. V gave up 2 bases and J gave up 5 bases, with 3 bases separating them. The CDR3 DNA reads as TGTGCCAGCAGTTACGCTTATGGCTACACCTTC. It is translated as CASSYAYGYTF.

This chain links TRBV12-3 or TRBV12-4 with TRBJ2-3; D gene unclear. Trimming cost V 1 base and J 3 bases, with 8 bases left between them. This CDR3 comprises 14 residues. This CDR3 reads CASSLDVATDTQYF. Here the CDR3 DNA reads TGTGCCAGCAGTTTAGATGTGGCAACAGATACGCAGTATTTT.

V gene TRBV9 combines with J gene TRBJ2-3, with TRBD1 identical over 9 bases. CDR1 SGDLS and CDR2 YYNGEE come from the germline V gene. The V gene end was trimmed by 6 bases and the J gene end by 4 bases; junction bases not matched to a gene: 6. This CDR3 spans 14 amino acids. The chain's CDR3 is CASKLGQGSDTQYF. The CDR3, as DNA: TGTGCCAGCAAATTAGGACAGGGGTCAGATACGCAGTATTTT.

This clonotype came up once. The chain recombines TRBV2 with TRBJ2-5; 7 bases align to TRBD1. V lost 11 bases to trimming and J lost 2 bases; unmatched junction nucleotides: 8. Germline V CDR1 and CDR2: SNHLY, FYNNEI. This CDR3 comprises 13 residues. CDR3 sequence reads: CASGQDLQETQYF. The CDR3 DNA sequence: TGTGCCTCCGGACAGGATCTACAAGAGACCCAGTACTTC. Using reference TRBV2 and TRBJ2-5 for the parts outside the CDR3, the full variable domain is EPEVTQTPSHQVTQMGQEVILRCVPISNHLYFYWYRQILGQKVEFLVSFYNNEISEKSEIFDDQFSVERPDGSNFTLKIRSTKLEDSAMYFCASGQDLQETQYFGPGTRLLVL.

The chain recombines TRBV3-1 with TRBJ2-5; D possibly corresponds to TRBD2 (6 bases). The CDR3 has 13 amino acids. Germline lookup yields CDR1 LGHDT and CDR2 YNNKEL (reference sequence). Between the trimmed V and J ends, which lost 4 bases and 7 bases, there was a span of 13 bases. The CDR3: CASSLDYTGTQYF. CDR3 bases: TGTGCCAGCAGCCTGGACTATACGGGGACCCAGTACTTC.

Comments on this clonotype: A junction boundary mismatches the germline segment, possibly from a read error. The genes are TRBV29-1 and TRBJ2-3; D perhaps matches TRBD2 (5 bases). There are 14 residues in the CDR3. Looked up from germline, CDR1 is SQVTM and CDR2 is ANQGSEA. The CDR3 DNA reads TGCAGCTCCAGAGACCGTTCTAGCACAGATACGCAGTTTTTT. Translating gives CSSRDRSSTDTQFF.

This chain links TRBV29-1 with TRBJ2-1; 10 nucleotides agree with TRBD2. The CDR3 consists of 15 residues. The junction had 8 bases not matched to a gene; V was cut back by 2 bases and J by 7 bases. Germline V lookup: CDR1 SQVTM, CDR2 ANQGSEA. In nucleotides, the CDR3 is TGCAGCGTTGAAAGGCTAGCGGGAGCGGGGAATGAGCAGTTCTTC. Translated: CSVERLAGAGNEQFF.

This sequence joins TRBV20-1 and TRBJ1-5, with 10 bases lining up with TRBD1. CDR1 is DFQATT, CDR2 SNEGSKA, per germline (reference sequence). This CDR3 has 14 amino acids. With V trimmed by 2 bases and J by 4 bases, 2 bases remained unmatched. The CDR3 bases are TGCAGTGCTAGAATGGACAGGGGGAATCAGCCCCAGCATTTT. It encodes CSARMDRGNQPQHF.